The 4 T cell receptor beta chains listed next were all sequenced from one sample in a study of cytomegalovirus exposure and HLA in healthy donors. Primers: 60 Vbeta forward and 13 Jbeta reverse. Assay: immunoSEQ multiplex PCR; the TCRdb copy retains only in-frame clones and omits some. The data hold approximately 140,000 clones, with 80% to 85% observed a single time. Sequencing used PBMCs. These TCRs come from a boy between 5 and 17 years old in good health and CMV-seronegative.

The J gene is TRBJ1-2, the V gene TRBV27; 9 positions agree with TRBD1. V lost 4 bases and J lost 7; bases outside the gene matches: 10. Germline CDR1 and CDR2: MNHEY and SMNVEV (reference sequence). The CDR3 has 15 amino acids. The CDR3 sequence is CASSWANRGRGGYTF. CDR3 bases: TGTGCCAGCAGTTGGGCGAACAGGGGGCGCGGTGGCTACACCTTC.

This chain connects TRBV6-5 to TRBJ2-7; TRBD2 agrees at 7 bases. Germline V lookup: CDR1 MNHEY, CDR2 SVGAGI. V shed 0 bases, J shed 3 bases, and the junction held 5 bases outside the gene matches. The CDR3 loop spans 15 amino acids. The CDR3 is CASSYSGGSLYEQYF. CDR3 DNA sequence: TGTGCCAGCAGTTACTCTGGCGGGAGTCTCTACGAGCAGTACTTC.

This chain joins TRBV5-1 and TRBJ2-7; TRBD2 agrees at 9 bases. The CDR3 is 15 residues long. The germline V gene encodes CDR1 SGHRS and CDR2 YFSETQ. The ends lost 4 bases at V and 2 bases at J; junction bases unmatched: 7. CDR3 residues: CASSPSGDGAYEQYF. CDR3 sequence (DNA): TGCGCCAGCAGCCCTAGCGGGGACGGCGCCTACGAGCAGTACTTC.

The genes are TRBV6-5 and TRBJ2-3; 7 nucleotides line up with TRBD2. The germline gives CDR1 MNHEY, CDR2 SVGAGI. V shed 6 bases, J shed 2 bases, and the junction held 5 bases outside the gene matches. CDR3 length: 14 amino acids. The CDR3 bases are TGTGCCAGCAGCCGCGGGACTACCACAGATACGCAGTATTTT. Its protein is CASSRGTTTDTQYF.